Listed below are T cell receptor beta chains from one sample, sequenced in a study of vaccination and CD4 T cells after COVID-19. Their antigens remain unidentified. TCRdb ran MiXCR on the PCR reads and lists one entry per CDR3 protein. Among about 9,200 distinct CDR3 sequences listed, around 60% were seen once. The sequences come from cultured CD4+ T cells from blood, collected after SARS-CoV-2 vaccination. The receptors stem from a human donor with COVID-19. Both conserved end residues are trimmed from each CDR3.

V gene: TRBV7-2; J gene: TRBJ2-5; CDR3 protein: ASSLVGRETQY
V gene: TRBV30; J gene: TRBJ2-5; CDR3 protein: AWSVVGGWETQY
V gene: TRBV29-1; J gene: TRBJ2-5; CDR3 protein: SVGQGQETQY
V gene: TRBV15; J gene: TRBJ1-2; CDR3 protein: ATSSEGYGYT
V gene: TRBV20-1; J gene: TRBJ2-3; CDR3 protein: SASRAGTDTQY
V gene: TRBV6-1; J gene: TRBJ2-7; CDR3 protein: ASDPGGASTYEQY
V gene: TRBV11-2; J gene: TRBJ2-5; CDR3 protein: ASSLTGLQETQY
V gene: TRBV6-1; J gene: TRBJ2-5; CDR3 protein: ASNRGGGAIWETQY
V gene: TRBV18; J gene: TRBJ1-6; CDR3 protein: ASSQKITGEDSPLH
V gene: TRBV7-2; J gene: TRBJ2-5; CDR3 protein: ASRPTDSRETQY
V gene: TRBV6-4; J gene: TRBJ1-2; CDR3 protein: ASRAGTNYGYT
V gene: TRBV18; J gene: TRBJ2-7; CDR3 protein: ASSLRQGLPSYEQY